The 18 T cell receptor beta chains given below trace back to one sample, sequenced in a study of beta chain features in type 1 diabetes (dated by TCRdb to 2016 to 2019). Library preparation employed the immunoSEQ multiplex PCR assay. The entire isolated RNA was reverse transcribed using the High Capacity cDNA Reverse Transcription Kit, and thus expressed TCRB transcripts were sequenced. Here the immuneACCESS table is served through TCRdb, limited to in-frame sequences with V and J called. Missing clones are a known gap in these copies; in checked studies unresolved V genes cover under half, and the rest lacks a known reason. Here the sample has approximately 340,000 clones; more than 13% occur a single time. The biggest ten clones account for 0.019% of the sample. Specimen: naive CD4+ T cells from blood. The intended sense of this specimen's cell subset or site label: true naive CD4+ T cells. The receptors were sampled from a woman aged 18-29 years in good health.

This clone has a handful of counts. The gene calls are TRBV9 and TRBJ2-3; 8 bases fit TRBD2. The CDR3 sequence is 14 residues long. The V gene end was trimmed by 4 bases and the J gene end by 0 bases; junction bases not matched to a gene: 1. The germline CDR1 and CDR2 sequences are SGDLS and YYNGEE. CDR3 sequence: CASSTSGSTDTQYF. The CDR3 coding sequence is TGTGCCAGCAGCACTAGCGGTAGCACAGATACGCAGTATTTT.

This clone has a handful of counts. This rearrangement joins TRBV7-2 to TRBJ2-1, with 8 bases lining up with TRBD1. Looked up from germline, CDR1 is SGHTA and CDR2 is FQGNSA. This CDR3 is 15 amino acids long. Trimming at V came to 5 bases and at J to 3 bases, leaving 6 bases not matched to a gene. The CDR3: CASSRSGGHYNEQFF. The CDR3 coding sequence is TGTGCCAGCAGCCGATCAGGGGGCCACTACAATGAGCAGTTCTTC.

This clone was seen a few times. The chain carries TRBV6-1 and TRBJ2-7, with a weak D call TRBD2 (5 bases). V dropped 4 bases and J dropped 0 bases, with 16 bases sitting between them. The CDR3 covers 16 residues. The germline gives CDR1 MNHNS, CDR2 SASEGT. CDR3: CASSVGNGLGSYEQYF. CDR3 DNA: TGTGCCAGCAGTGTTGGGAACGGACTCGGCTCCTACGAGCAGTACTTC.

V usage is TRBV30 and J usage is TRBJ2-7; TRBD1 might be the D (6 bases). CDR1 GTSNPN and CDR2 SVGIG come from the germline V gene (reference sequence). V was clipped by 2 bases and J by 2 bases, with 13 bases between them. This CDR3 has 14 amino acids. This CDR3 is CAWSLKTGAYEQYF. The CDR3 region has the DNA TGTGCCTGGAGTTTGAAGACAGGCGCCTACGAGCAGTACTTC.

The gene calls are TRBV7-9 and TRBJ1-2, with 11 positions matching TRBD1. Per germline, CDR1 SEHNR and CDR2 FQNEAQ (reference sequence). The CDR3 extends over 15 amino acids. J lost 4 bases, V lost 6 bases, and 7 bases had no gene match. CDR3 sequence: CASSRGQGAVYGYTF. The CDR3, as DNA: TGTGCCAGCAGTCGCGGACAGGGGGCCGTCTATGGCTACACCTTC.

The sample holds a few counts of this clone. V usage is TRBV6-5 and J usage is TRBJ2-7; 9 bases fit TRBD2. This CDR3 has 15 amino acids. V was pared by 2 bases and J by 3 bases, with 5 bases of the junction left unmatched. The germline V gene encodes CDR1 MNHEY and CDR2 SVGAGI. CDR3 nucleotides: TGTGCCAGCAGTTACAACGGACTAGCGAGCTACGAGCAGTACTTC. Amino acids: CASSYNGLASYEQYF.

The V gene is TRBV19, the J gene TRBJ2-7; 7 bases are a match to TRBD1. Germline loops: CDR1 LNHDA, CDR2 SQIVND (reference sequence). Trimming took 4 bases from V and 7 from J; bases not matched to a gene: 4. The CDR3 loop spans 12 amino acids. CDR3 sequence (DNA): TGTGCCAGTAGTAGACAGGGTTGGGAGCAGTACTTC. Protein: CASSRQGWEQYF.

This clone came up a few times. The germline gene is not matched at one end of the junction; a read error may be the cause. The CDR3 region has the DNA TGCAGCGTTGGGGGGGCGGGAGACTTC. Amino acid sequence: CSVGGAGDF. The J gene is TRBJ1-2, the V gene TRBV29-1; weak D call: TRBD1 (6 bases). The V gene's germline CDR1 is SQVTM and CDR2 ANQGSEA. The CDR3 totals 9 residues.

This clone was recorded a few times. For the CDR3, the DNA is TGTGCCAGCAGCGTAGCCCCCTCATCCCCATGGGAGACCTACGAGCAGTACTTC. This codes for CASSVAPSSPWETYEQYF. This chain joins TRBV9 and TRBJ2-7; perhaps TRBD2 as D (5 bases). The CDR3 is 18 amino acids. The germline V gene has CDR1 SGDLS and CDR2 YYNGEE. V lost 0 bases to trimming and J lost 2 bases, with 21 bases between them.

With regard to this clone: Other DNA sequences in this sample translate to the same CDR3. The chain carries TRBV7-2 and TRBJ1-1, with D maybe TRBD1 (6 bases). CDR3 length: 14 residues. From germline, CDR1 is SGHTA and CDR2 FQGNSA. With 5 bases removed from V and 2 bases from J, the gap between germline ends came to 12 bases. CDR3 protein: CASSLGQFNTEAFF. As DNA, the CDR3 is TGTGCCAGCAGCCTAGGACAGTTTAACACTGAAGCTTTCTTT.

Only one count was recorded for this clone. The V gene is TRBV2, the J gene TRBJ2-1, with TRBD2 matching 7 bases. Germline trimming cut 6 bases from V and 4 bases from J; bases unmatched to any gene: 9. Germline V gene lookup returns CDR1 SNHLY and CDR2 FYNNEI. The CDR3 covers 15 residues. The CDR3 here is CASRPGTNLYNEQFF. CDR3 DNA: TGTGCCAGCAGACCCGGGACTAATCTTTACAATGAGCAGTTCTTC.

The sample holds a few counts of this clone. This CDR3 is CASSLAGANYGYTF. The DNA of the CDR3 is TGTGCCAGCAGCTTGGCGGGGGCTAACTATGGCTACACCTTC. This sequence joins TRBV5-6 and TRBJ1-2; D possibly corresponds to TRBD1 (5 bases). CDR1 is SGHDT, CDR2 YYEEEE, per germline. The CDR3 length is 14 residues. V lost 0 bases and J 0 bases, leaving 6 bases between the germline ends.

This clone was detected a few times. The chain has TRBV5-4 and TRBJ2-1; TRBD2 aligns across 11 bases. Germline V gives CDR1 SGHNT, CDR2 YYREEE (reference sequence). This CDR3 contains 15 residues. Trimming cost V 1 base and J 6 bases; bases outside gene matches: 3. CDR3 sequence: CASSLLLAGGNEQFF. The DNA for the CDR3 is TGTGCCAGCAGCTTGCTGCTAGCGGGAGGCAATGAGCAGTTCTTC. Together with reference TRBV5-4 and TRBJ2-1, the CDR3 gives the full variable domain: ETGVTQSPTHLIKTRGQQVTLRCSSQSGHNTVSWYQQALGQGPQFIFQYYREEENGRGNFPPRFSGLQFPNYSSELNVNALELDDSALYLCASSLLLAGGNEQFFGPGTRLTVL.

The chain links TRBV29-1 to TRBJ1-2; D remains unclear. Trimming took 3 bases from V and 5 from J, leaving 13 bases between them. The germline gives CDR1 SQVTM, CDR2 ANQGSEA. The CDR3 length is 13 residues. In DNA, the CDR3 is TGCAGCGTTGACAGGCTATTTCCTTATGGCTACACCTTC. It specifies CSVDRLFPYGYTF.

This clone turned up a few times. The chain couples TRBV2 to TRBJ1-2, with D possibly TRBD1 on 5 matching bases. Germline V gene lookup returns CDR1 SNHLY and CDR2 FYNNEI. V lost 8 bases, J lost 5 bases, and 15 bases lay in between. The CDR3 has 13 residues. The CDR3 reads CASDLRGIYGYTF. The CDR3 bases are TGTGCCAGCGATCTAAGGGGTATTTATGGCTACACCTTC.

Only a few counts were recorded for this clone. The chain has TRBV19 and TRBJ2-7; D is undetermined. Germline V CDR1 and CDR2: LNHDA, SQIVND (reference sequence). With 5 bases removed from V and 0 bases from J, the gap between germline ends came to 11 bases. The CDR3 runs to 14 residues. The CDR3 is CASSPPSSSYEQYF. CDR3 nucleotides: TGTGCCAGTAGTCCCCCTTCCTCCTCCTACGAGCAGTACTTC.

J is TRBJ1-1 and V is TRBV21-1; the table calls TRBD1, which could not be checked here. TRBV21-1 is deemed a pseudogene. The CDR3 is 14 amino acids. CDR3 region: CASSLGQGRGEAFF. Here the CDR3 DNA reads TGTGCCAGCAGCCTGGGACAGGGGAGAGGTGAAGCTTTCTTT.

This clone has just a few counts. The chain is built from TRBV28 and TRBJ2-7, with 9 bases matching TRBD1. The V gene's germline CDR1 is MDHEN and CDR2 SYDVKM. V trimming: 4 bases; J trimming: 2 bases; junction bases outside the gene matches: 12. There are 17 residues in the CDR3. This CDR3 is CASSSHTGDRAPYEQYF. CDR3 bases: TGTGCCAGCAGTTCACATACCGGGGACAGGGCTCCCTACGAGCAGTACTTC. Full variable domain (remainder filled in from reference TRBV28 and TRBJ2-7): DVKVTQSSRYLVKRTGEKVFLECVQDMDHENMFWYRQDPGLGLRLIYFSYDVKMKEKGDIPEGYSVSREKKERFSLILESASTNQTSMYLCASSSHTGDRAPYEQYFGPGTRLTVT.